This TCR beta chain was captured by sequencing in a study of control samples from healthy donors and cancer patients. The assay was immunoSEQ multiplex PCR, and TCRdb's table has in-frame clones only and misses some. The data show some 120,000 clones, with 80% to 90% seen just once and 2.9% held by the top ten. Unmatched junction bases numbered 7, after V lost 6 bases and J lost 2 bases. Germline V CDR1 and CDR2: MNHEY, SMNVEV (reference sequence). There are 15 residues in the CDR3. This TCR was recovered from a man in his fifties or sixties in good health. This chain links TRBV27 with TRBJ1-5; TRBD1 aligns across 7 bases. Sequencing was done on a sample of blood. The CDR3 loop is CASSSTTGGNQPQHF. As DNA, the CDR3 is TGTGCCAGCAGCTCTACCACAGGGGGCAATCAGCCCCAGCATTTT.